This entry features one T cell receptor (beta chain) sequence. This receptor's antigen is unknown. Base-call qualities are not available, and no considerably larger clone is one nucleotide away. The same CDR3 arises from other DNA sequences in this sample as well. TCR CDR3 regions were amplified from genomic DNA by multiplex PCR using the deep immunoSEQ assay. For each cell subset, the extracted genomic DNA was distributed evenly across all wells of several immunoSEQ 96-well plates, and each plate served as one replicate. For sorted subsets, 150 to 200 ng genomic DNA, equal to 30,000 to 35,000 T cell genomes, was loaded into each replicate PCR. Purified libraries were quantified with a Qubit 3.0 fluorometer, sized on a Bioanalyzer 2100, and re-quantified with the KAPA Library Quantification kit. Every immunoSEQ 96-well plate was sequenced on a dedicated single-read 150-cycle Illumina NextSeq 550 flow cell. For the original study's pipeline: Because only junctional sequences without quality scores were contained in the immunoSEQ output, filtering matching that applied to full-length reads could not be performed. To assign V/J genes and CDR3, sequences were annotated using PyIR, a Python wrapper for IgBLAST v1.9, with IMGT germline references. Reads with weak V/J assignments (E-value above 1e-6), missing CDR3, stop codons, out-of-frame junctions, or ambiguous translated residues were removed. A V3J clonotype was defined by an identical inferred V gene, J gene, and CDR3 amino acid sequence. Percentage overlap between repertoires was calculated by dividing the number of shared unique clonotypes by the size of the smaller repertoire. RTK rarefaction, the Chao1 estimator, and Recon v2.1 estimates of unobserved clonotypes were used to assess repertoire richness. OLGA was used to compute generation probabilities for all TCRbeta clonotypes that the gDNA method yielded from a few donors. TCRdb limited this immuneACCESS table to in-frame rearrangements with V and J called. A share of clones is missing; checked studies link under half to unresolved V genes, and the rest is unexplained. The V and J calls and clone size were taken over from that table, and D and trimming were inferred from the DNA. This sample lists about 710,000 clones; 73% were detected once. Under 2% of the sample lies in the top ten.

The germline V gene encodes CDR1 SGHDT and CDR2 YYEEEE. Including cysteine and phenylalanine, the CDR3 has 13 amino acids. Only the CDR3 DNA stays, 39 bases, in frame from base 1. Between the V and J ends, shortened by 0 bases and 5 bases respectively, the junction contains 8 bases. The data originate from a study of shared clonotypes between healthy human individuals (dated by TCRdb to the early 2020s). Study-wide context: The cohort included three men and a couple of women between 18 and 49 years of age. For each donor, CD4 naive and CD4 memory were each given three plates, CD8 naive was given two plates, and CD8 memory was given one plate. To estimate repertoire size and how much clonotypes are shared between individuals, the study performed deep sequencing of blood TCR repertoires from five healthy adults. Different laboratories and diverse techniques were used to prepare libraries and sequence TCR repertoires, to increase sequencing depth and limit assay-specific biases. Each donor's leukapheresis produced roughly between roughly 0.85 and 9 billion PBMCs. The investigation overall reported the following: Even with the large sequencing depth, rarefaction of the sorted-subset datasets indicated that sequencing was incomplete. Larger estimated clonotype richness was generally found for naive subsets than for memory subsets. Higher generation probabilities were observed for clonotypes shared by all four sorted-subset donors than for non-shared clonotypes. Pairwise subsampling led to the expectation that sequencing depth would affect the degree of clonotype sharing among donors. When a handful of donors were compared, the shared fraction of clonotypes was about 5.2% for naive CD4, about 4% for naive CD8, 2% to 2.5% for memory CD4, and 0.4% for memory CD8. The small number of donors limited the genetic and exposure-history diversity represented. Sampling was limited to blood, and TCR repertoires in tissue likely differ from TCR repertoires in blood.

The donors were healthy, HIV-negative adults who had no recently reported acute infections or vaccinations. All donors were Caucasian adults living in Nashville, Tennessee, USA. CD4+ T cells were enriched by magnetic negative selection, after which naive cells were positively selected on CD45RA and the negative fraction was taken as the memory subset. Blood was obtained by leukapheresis, after which PBMCs were separated by Ficoll-Histopaque density gradient centrifugation and cryopreserved in liquid nitrogen vapor phase. Analytical flow cytometry was used to check the purity and quantity of each magnetically sorted T cell population. From each sorted fraction, genomic DNA was isolated and quantified by UV absorbance on a Nanodrop 2000c.

The sample comprised memory CD4+ T cells sorted from blood. The cell subset or site label on this specimen signifies: CD45RA-negative fraction. This sequence was found in a woman aged 30 to 39 in good health. The chain couples TRBV5-6 to TRBJ1-1; the D gene lacks a confident call. The DNA sequence follows: TGTGCCAGCAGCTTGGGTACGGGGACTGAAGCTTTCTTT. Its protein reads: CASSLGTGTEAFF.